Listed below are T cell receptor beta chains from one sample, sequenced in a study of post-analysis software for immune sequencing data. TCRdb passed the PCR reads through MiXCR, listing each CDR3 protein once. The sample lists around 400,000 distinct CDR3 sequences, 35% to 45% occurring once. Sample: blood. The receptors were sampled from a girl aged 2-9 years with multiple sclerosis. CDR3s include the opening cysteine and the closing phenylalanine or tryptophan. Clone size is not always given. Where it is, it says once, few, many or a class for expanded clones.

j_call | clone_size | v_call | cdr3_aa
TRBJ2-7 | NA | TRBV10-3 | CAIRWDRTYEQYF
TRBJ2-7 | many | TRBV2 | CASSGPGTGHSYEQYF
TRBJ2-5 | few | TRBV29-1 | CSVGPRLASGQETQYF
NA | NA | TRBV12-5 | CASGSPVNEQYF
TRBJ1-1 | NA | TRBV7-9 | CASSWGDRNTEAFF
TRBJ2-5 | NA | TRBV9 | CASSAQGGVAETQYF
TRBJ2-1 | few | TRBV7-2 | CASSLVTGQFF
TRBJ2-5 | NA | TRBV7-9 | CASSRGSGVETQYF
TRBJ1-2 | NA | TRBV29-1 | CSVDPLNYGYTF
TRBJ2-1 | few | TRBV7-9 | CASSVANYNEQFF
TRBJ2-7 | NA | TRBV5-6 | CASSLRFGGPYEQYF
TRBJ1-1 | NA | TRBV5-1 | CASSFGDRVTEAFF
TRBJ2-7 | NA | TRBV5-1 | CATWAGTGRYEQYF
TRBJ2-3 | few | TRBV20-1 | CSAPRPGTSGSHTQYF
TRBJ1-2 | NA | TRBV11-2 | CASSLTLEKYGYTF
TRBJ2-5 | NA | TRBV7-9 | CAIDKMRATGQYQETQYF
TRBJ2-7 | NA | TRBV27 | CASSLSVVLGGPYEQYF
TRBJ2-1 | few | TRBV5-1 | CASSSQGSHGNEQFF
TRBJ1-2 | few | TRBV28 | CASWGTDYGYTF
TRBJ2-7 | NA | TRBV5-5 | CASSPSVGGYYEQYF
TRBJ1-2 | NA | TRBV29-1 | CSPRPLGSNYGYTF
TRBJ2-1 | few | TRBV5-1 | CASSSMIFSGSNEQFF
TRBJ1-2 | few | TRBV6-5 | CASRRQGGGVYGYTF
TRBJ1-2 | NA | TRBV7-8 | CASSLNGQNYGYTF
TRBJ1-1 | NA | TRBV5-1 | CASSPDRVRNTEAFF
TRBJ2-5 | NA | TRBV6-5 | CASSHGTGVGETQYF
TRBJ2-7 | few | TRBV20-1 | CSATLTGSTTYEQYF
TRBJ1-2 | NA | TRBV5-1 | CASSPRRGNDGYTF
TRBJ2-7 | NA | TRBV4-2 | CASSQEGESLYEQYF
TRBJ1-4 | NA | TRBV15 | CATSRPKGLANEKLFF
NA | few | TRBV7-7 | CASGPNRGENIQYF
TRBJ2-7 | few | TRBV7-9 | CASSRGQAYEQYF
TRBJ2-3 | NA | TRBV25-1 | CASSDPRGADTQYF
TRBJ1-2 | NA | TRBV29-1 | CSARDRFNYGYTF
TRBJ1-2 | few | TRBV6-1 | CASEREILYGYTF
TRBJ2-1 | NA | TRBV12-3/TRBV12-4 | CASSLGYEIGRFF
TRBJ2-6 | NA | TRBV27 | CASSKSAVSGANVLTF